A selection of T cell receptor beta chains follows, all from one sample in a study of T-cell memory formation after mild COVID-19. From the 5' RACE reads, TCRdb called clonotypes with MiXCR, one entry per CDR3 protein. The data show under 400,000 distinct CDR3 sequences, with around 27% seen just once and approximately 12% held by the top ten. Sequenced material: PBMCs or a T cell subset sorted from them (not recorded which). The receptors come from an adult woman who had mild COVID-19 (a few samples of this study predate the infection). Cell type and time point are not known. The CDR3 runs from the conserved cysteine through the conserved F or W. A D gene is named only where the DNA matches it firmly. Size tells how often a clone was seen (once, few, many) or the class of an expanded clone, and some rows leave it out.

>few|TRBD2|TRBV3-1|TRBJ2-5
CASSQAGLLQETQYF
TGTGCCAGCAGCCAAGCGGGACTACTCCAAGAGACCCAGTACTTC
>few|NA|TRBV4-2|TRBJ2-7
CASSQKLGRDEQYF
TGTGCCAGCAGCCAAAAATTAGGACGGGACGAGCAGTACTTC
>few|NA|TRBV7-9|TRBJ2-5
CASSPSRMETQYF
TGTGCCAGCAGCCCCAGTAGGATGGAGACCCAGTACTTC
>few|NA|TRBV6-5|TRBJ2-7
CASSYRDQQYF
TGTGCCAGCAGTTACAGGGACCAGCAGTACTTC
>NA|NA|TRBV24-1|TRBJ2-3
CATSGIGATDTQYF
TGTGCCACCAGTGGAATTGGGGCCACAGATACGCAGTATTTT
>few|NA|TRBV18|TRBJ1-2
CASSGRNYGYTF
TGTGCCAGCTCAGGCAGGAACTATGGCTACACCTTC
>NA|TRBD1|TRBV3-1|TRBJ1-4
CASSLLTGGGEKLFF
TGTGCCAGCAGCCTCCTGACAGGGGGCGGTGAAAAACTGTTTTTT
>NA|NA|TRBV15|TRBJ1-5
CATSRDGPSSNQPQHF
TGTGCCACCAGCAGAGATGGGCCAAGTAGCAATCAGCCCCAGCATTTT
>NA|NA|TRBV5-1|TRBJ1-6
CASSLDRGGSYNSPLHF
TGCGCCAGCAGCTTGGATAGGGGAGGGTCCTATAATTCACCCCTCCACTTT
>NA|NA|TRBV9|TRBJ2-2
CASGGAGATVAGELFF
TGTGCCAGCGGAGGGGCGGGGGCCACTGTCGCCGGGGAGCTGTTTTTT
>few|TRBD2|TRBV30|TRBJ2-1
CAWTAGYNEQFF
TGTGCCTGGACAGCGGGGTACAATGAGCAGTTCTTC
>few|NA|TRBV5-1|TRBJ1-4
CASSPMGAGNEKLFF
TGCGCCAGCAGCCCTATGGGGGCGGGAAATGAAAAACTGTTTTTT
>NA|NA|TRBV4-2|TRBJ1-2
CASSPELVANYGYTF
TGTGCCAGCAGCCCAGAATTAGTAGCTAACTATGGCTACACCTTC
>NA|NA|TRBV12-3/TRBV12-4|TRBJ2-1
CASSLDVMPIKQFF
TGTGCCAGCAGTTTAGACGTTATGCCAATTAAGCAGTTCTTC
>NA|NA|TRBV4-1|TRBJ2-1
CASSQATENSYNEQFF
TGCGCCAGCAGCCAAGCGACAGAGAACTCCTACAATGAGCAGTTCTTC
>few|NA|TRBV6-5|TRBJ2-3
CASSYSGGWGDTQYF
TGTGCCAGCAGTTACTCTGGCGGCTGGGGAGATACGCAGTATTTT
>NA|NA|TRBV12-3/TRBV12-4|TRBJ2-2
CASSLLGPNTGELFF
TGTGCCAGCAGTTTATTAGGGCCTAACACCGGGGAGCTGTTTTTT